The T cell receptor beta chain under discussion was sequenced for a study of radiotherapy plus CTLA-4 blockade in lung cancer. Study details: Patients showed objective responses in about 20% of cases, and disease control was achieved by 30% to 35%.

Study results and limitations: In blood, TCR clones derived from the tumor expanded after radiotherapy plus ipilimumab.

The table came from immunoSEQ multiplex PCR; TCRdb's copy has only in-frame clones and leaves some out. The profile shows just over 60,000 clones, approximately 75% of them singletons. A word on this clone: The antigen remains unidentified.

CDR3 length: 13 amino acids. CDR1 is GTSNPN, CDR2 SVGIG, per germline (reference sequence). V dropped 2 bases and J dropped 7 bases, with 9 bases sitting between them. The TCR sequence derives from a human donor with non-small cell lung cancer who had a complete response to radiotherapy plus ipilimumab. The sample in question was peripheral blood, obtained from a patient treated with radiotherapy plus ipilimumab. This sequence joins TRBV30 and TRBJ1-6, with D possibly matching TRBD1 (5 bases). The CDR3 nucleotides read TGTGCCTGGAGTCAGGGTTTGAATTCACCCCTCCACTTT. Amino acid sequence: CAWSQGLNSPLHF.